These 13 T cell receptor beta chains were sequenced from one sample in a study of PD-1 blockade in mismatch repair-deficient tumors. Sequencing was performed with immunoSEQ multiplex PCR; in TCRdb, only in-frame clones are kept and a portion is missing. This table has some 120,000 clones, approximately 90% appearing once. The sequencing here drew on peripheral blood, taken 44 weeks after starting pembrolizumab. These receptors came from an adult with mismatch repair-deficient cancer.

CDR3 sequence (DNA): TGCGCCAGCAGCCAAGAAACAGTACTAGGAAACACCATATATTTT. Protein product: CASSQETVLGNTIYF. The V gene is TRBV4-3, the J gene TRBJ1-3; no definite D call. The ends were cut back, 0 bases at V and 4 bases at J, with 10 bases in the middle. This CDR3 region has 15 residues. Germline CDR1 reads LGHNA; CDR2 reads YSLEER.

V is TRBV6-1 and J is TRBJ2-7; D perhaps matches TRBD2 (7 bases). From germline, CDR1 is MNHNS and CDR2 SASEGT. The CDR3 is 14 residues long. Trimming took off 7 bases at V and 0 bases at J, with 13 bases between the two ends. The CDR3 loop is CASTGRGPSYEQYF. The CDR3 bases are TGTGCCAGCACGGGGCGGGGGCCCTCCTACGAGCAGTACTTC.

This chain uses TRBV7-3 with TRBJ2-3; D is perhaps TRBD2 (6 bases). Trimming stripped 2 bases from V and 3 bases from J, with 12 bases between. Germline V gene data show CDR1 as SGHTA and CDR2 as FQGTGA. The CDR3 is made up of 15 amino acids. CDR3 region: CASSLAGYETDTQYF. The DNA of the CDR3 is TGTGCCAGCAGCTTAGCGGGATATGAGACAGATACGCAGTATTTT. The entire variable domain, with the rest obtained from reference TRBV7-3 and TRBJ2-3, is as follows: GAGVSQTPSNKVTEKGKYVELRCDPISGHTALYWYRQSLGQGPEFLIYFQGTGAADDSGLPNDRFFAVRPEGSVSTLKIQRTERGDSAVYLCASSLAGYETDTQYFGPGTRLTVL.

The genes are TRBV27 and TRBJ2-1; the D is unclear. V lost 0 bases and J lost 6, with 3 bases in between. CDR3 size: 12 residues. Germline values: CDR1 MNHEY, CDR2 SMNVEV (reference sequence). In nucleotides, the CDR3 is TGTGCCAGCAGTTTATCCCCCAATGAGCAGTTCTTC. Its protein is CASSLSPNEQFF.

The rearrangement joins TRBV2 to TRBJ2-2; D not resolved. This CDR3 region has 14 residues. Germline V CDR1 and CDR2: SNHLY, FYNNEI. V was clipped by 7 bases and J by 0 bases, with 9 bases between them. CDR3 bases: TGTGCCAGCACTCAAGGAACGAACACCGGGGAGCTGTTTTTT. Encoded protein: CASTQGTNTGELFF.

The chain uses TRBV14 and TRBJ2-5, with D tentatively TRBD1 (5 bases). Trimming stripped 3 bases from V and 1 base from J, with 9 bases between. The CDR3 runs 14 residues. In germline, CDR1 is SGHDN, CDR2 FVKESK. The chain's CDR3 is CASSHAGSQETQYF. The CDR3 DNA reads TGTGCCAGCAGCCACGCAGGGTCCCAAGAGACCCAGTACTTC.

The chain employs TRBV19 and TRBJ2-1; TRBD1 or TRBD2 may be the D gene (5 bases each). Germline assignment: CDR1 LNHDA and CDR2 SQIVND (reference sequence). The CDR3 is 15 residues long. Trimming cost V 8 bases and J 0 bases, with 14 bases left between them. CDR3 sequence (DNA): TGTGCCAGTCGGGGCGGACCCCGCTCCTACAATGAGCAGTTCTTC. The encoded protein is CASRGGPRSYNEQFF.

This clone appeared a few times. The rearrangement joins TRBV4-1 to TRBJ1-2; 8 bases align to TRBD1. CDR1 is MGHRA, CDR2 YSYEKL, per germline. The CDR3 length is 16 residues. With V trimmed by 4 bases and J by 7 bases, 14 bases remained unmatched. The DNA for the CDR3 is TGCGCCAGCAGCCCGGACCCCTGGACAGGGTCTGTTGGCTACACCTTC. It encodes CASSPDPWTGSVGYTF.

The J gene is TRBJ2-1, the V gene TRBV25-1; D ambiguous. The germline V gene has CDR1 MGHDK and CDR2 SYGVNS. The CDR3 has 14 amino acids. The V end lost 1 base, the J end lost 12 bases, and 16 bases lay between the germline ends. Written as DNA, the CDR3 is TGTGCCAGCAGTGAATGGGAACAGCCGCCGTTGCAGTTCTTC. Residues: CASSEWEQPPLQFF.

The chain is built from TRBV18 and TRBJ1-2, with a tentative D call TRBD1 (5 bases). V lost 6 bases and J 8 bases, leaving 13 bases between the germline ends. Per the germline V gene, CDR1 is KGHSH and CDR2 is LQKENI. CDR3 length: 12 amino acids. The CDR3 here is CASSRAGIGYTF. The CDR3 nucleotides are TGTGCCAGCTCCCGGGCAGGGATCGGCTACACCTTC.

CDR3 sequence reads: CASSIAGGREAFF. CDR3 DNA sequence: TGTGCCAGTAGTATAGCCGGGGGCCGGGAAGCTTTCTTT. This chain links TRBV19 with TRBJ1-1; D may be TRBD1 (6 bases). The V end lost 1 base, the J end lost 8 bases, and 11 bases lay between the germline ends. Germline V lookup: CDR1 LNHDA, CDR2 SQIVND (reference sequence). The CDR3 runs to 13 residues.

The chain employs TRBV19 and TRBJ2-1, with D possibly TRBD2 on 5 matching bases. Germline V gene lookup returns CDR1 LNHDA and CDR2 SQIVND (reference sequence). Trimming stripped 4 bases from V and 0 bases from J, with 10 bases between. CDR3 length equals 15 residues. The CDR3 loop reads CASSSRGSSYNEQFF. Written as DNA, the CDR3 is TGTGCCAGTAGTAGTCGGGGAAGCTCCTACAATGAGCAGTTCTTC.

This chain uses TRBV5-1 with TRBJ2-7; 11 positions agree with TRBD2. This CDR3 contains 15 residues. Per the germline V gene, CDR1 is SGHRS and CDR2 is YFSETQ. V lost 4 bases and J lost 3; bases outside the gene matches: 6. CDR3: CASSPGLAGVYEQYF. The CDR3 DNA follows: TGCGCCAGCAGCCCCGGACTAGCGGGTGTCTACGAGCAGTACTTC.